Here is one T cell receptor beta chain with its context. What it binds is not known. A read error may be the cause here, since a much bigger clone is one base away. The sample belongs to a study of shared clonotypes between healthy human individuals. Study-wide results and caveats: Across several donors, naive CD4 shared roughly 5.2%, naive CD8 3% to 3.5%, memory CD4 about 2.4%, memory CD8 0.4% to 0.5%.

The data were produced by immunoSEQ multiplex PCR, yet TCRdb's version contains in-frame clones alone and is incomplete. Among approximately 620,000 clones listed, approximately 97% were seen once. The V gene's germline CDR1 is MNHEY and CDR2 SVGAGI. V lost 6 bases and J 2 bases, leaving 4 bases between the germline ends. The CDR3 has 11 amino acids. The sample was naive CD4+ T cells sorted from blood. The subset: CD45RA+ positively selected. The TCR originated in a woman aged 25-40 years in good health. The rearrangement uses TRBV6-5 and TRBJ2-5; D uncertain. This CDR3 is CASSLQETQYF. CDR3 in DNA: TGTGCCAGCAGCTTACAAGAGACCCAGTACTTC.